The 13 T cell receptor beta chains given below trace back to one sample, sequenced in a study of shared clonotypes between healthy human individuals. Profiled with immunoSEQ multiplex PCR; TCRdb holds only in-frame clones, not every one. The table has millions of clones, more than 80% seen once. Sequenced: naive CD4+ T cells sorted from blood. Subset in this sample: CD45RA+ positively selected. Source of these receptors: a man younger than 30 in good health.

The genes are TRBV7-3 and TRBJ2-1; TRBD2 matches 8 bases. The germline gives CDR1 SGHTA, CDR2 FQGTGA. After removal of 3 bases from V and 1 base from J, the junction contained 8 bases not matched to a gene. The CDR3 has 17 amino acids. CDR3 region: CASSLALSGGSYNEQFF. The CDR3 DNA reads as TGTGCCAGCAGCTTGGCCCTGAGCGGGGGTTCCTACAATGAGCAGTTCTTC.

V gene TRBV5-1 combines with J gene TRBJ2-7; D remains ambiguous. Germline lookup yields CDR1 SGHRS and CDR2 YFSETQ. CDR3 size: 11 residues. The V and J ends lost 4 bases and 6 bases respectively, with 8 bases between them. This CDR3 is CASSRLGEQYF. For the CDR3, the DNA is TGCGCCAGCAGCCGCCTCGGCGAGCAGTACTTC.

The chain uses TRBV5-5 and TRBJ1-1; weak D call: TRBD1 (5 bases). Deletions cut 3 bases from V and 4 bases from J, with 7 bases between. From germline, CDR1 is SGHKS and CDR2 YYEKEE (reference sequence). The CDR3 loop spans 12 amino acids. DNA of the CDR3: TGTGCCAGCAGCTGGAGGGGCACTGAAGCTTTCTTT. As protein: CASSWRGTEAFF.

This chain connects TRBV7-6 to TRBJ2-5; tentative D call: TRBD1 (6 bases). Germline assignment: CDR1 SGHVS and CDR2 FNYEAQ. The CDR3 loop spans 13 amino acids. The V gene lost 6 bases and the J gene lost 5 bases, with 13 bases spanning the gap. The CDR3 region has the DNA TGTGCCAGCAGTCACAGGGATGGCGAGACCCAGTACTTC. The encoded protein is CASSHRDGETQYF.

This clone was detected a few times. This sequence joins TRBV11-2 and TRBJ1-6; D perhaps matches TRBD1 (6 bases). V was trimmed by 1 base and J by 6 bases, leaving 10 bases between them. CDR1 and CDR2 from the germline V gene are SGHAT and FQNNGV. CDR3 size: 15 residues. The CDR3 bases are TGTGCCAGCAGCTTAGTATCACAGGGTAATTCACCCCTCCACTTT. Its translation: CASSLVSQGNSPLHF.

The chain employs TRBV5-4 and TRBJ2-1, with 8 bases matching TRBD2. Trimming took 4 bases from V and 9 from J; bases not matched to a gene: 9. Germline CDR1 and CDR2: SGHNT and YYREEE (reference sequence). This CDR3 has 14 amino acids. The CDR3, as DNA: TGTGCCAGCAGCCTGAGTGGACTAGCATCTGAGCAGTTCTTC. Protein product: CASSLSGLASEQFF.

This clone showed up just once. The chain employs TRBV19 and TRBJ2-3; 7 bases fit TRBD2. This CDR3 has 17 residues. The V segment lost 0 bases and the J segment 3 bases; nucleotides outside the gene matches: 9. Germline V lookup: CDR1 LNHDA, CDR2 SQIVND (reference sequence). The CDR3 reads CASSIDPAGRETDTQYF. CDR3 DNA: TGTGCCAGTAGTATAGACCCCGCAGGGAGGGAGACAGATACGCAGTATTTT.

CDR3 loop: CASSYLQEFF. The CDR3 nucleotides read TGTGCCAGCAGCTACCTGCAGGAGTTCTTC. V usage is TRBV7-9 and J usage is TRBJ2-1; D unresolved. Trimming removed 4 bases from V and 14 bases from J, with 9 bases in between. CDR1 and CDR2 from the germline V gene are SEHNR and FQNEAQ (reference sequence). The CDR3 is made up of 10 amino acids.

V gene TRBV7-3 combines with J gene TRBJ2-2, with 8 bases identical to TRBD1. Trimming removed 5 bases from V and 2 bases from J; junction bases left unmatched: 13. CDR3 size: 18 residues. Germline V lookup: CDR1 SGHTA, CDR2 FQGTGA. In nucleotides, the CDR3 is TGTGCCAGCAGCACCCCCCCTGGGACAGGCCTCAACACCGGGGAGCTGTTTTTT. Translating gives CASSTPPGTGLNTGELFF.

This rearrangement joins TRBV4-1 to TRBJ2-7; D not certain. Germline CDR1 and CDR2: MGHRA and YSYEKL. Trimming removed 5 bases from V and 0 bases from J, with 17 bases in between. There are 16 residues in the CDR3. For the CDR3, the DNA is TGCGCCAGCAGCTTATATATTGGTGAAAGCTCCTACGAGCAGTACTTC. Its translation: CASSLYIGESSYEQYF.

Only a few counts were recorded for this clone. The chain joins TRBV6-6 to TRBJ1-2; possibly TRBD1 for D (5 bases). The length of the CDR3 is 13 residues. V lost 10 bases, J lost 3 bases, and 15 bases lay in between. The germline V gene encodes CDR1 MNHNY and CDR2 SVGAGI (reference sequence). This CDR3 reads CAIRPGQDYGYTF. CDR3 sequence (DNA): TGTGCCATCCGACCGGGGCAGGACTATGGCTACACCTTC.

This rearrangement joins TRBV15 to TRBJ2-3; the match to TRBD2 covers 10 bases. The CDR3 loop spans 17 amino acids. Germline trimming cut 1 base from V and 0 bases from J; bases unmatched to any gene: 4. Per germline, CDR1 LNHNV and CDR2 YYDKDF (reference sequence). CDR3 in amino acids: CATSRGGGLASTDTQYF. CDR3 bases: TGTGCCACCAGCAGAGGAGGGGGACTAGCGAGCACAGATACGCAGTATTTT.

The CDR3 DNA reads as TGCAGCGTTGGCCGGGTGATGGGCACAGATACGCAGTATTTT. It translates to CSVGRVMGTDTQYF. V and J are TRBV29-1 and TRBJ2-3; D gene uncertain. The V gene's germline CDR1 is SQVTM and CDR2 ANQGSEA. Trimming shortened V by 4 bases and J by 1 base, and 12 bases separated the two germline ends. CDR3 length equals 14 residues.